These 18 T cell receptor beta chains were all obtained from the same sample, sequenced in a study of CD8+ T cells in alopecia areata. As to treatment: oral pan-JAK inhibitor, 5-10 mg twice daily. cDNA prepared by RNA extraction and subsequent reverse transcription served as the template for sequencing. Clones were sequenced by immunoSEQ multiplex PCR, and TCRdb holds only the in-frame ones, with some missing. The table shows 120,000 or so clones, with 58% occurring only once. The source material was CD8+ T cells sorted from blood, sampled at week 4, from a patient treated with tofacitinib. These receptors were obtained from a human donor with alopecia areata.

The sample holds a few counts of this clone. The chain combines TRBV30 with TRBJ1-2; tentative D call: TRBD1 (5 bases). Between the trimmed V and J ends, which lost 2 bases and 5 bases, there was a span of 12 bases. Per germline, CDR1 GTSNPN and CDR2 SVGIG (reference sequence). This CDR3 is 13 amino acids long. This chain's CDR3 is CAWSTGTEYGYTF. Here the CDR3 DNA reads TGTGCCTGGAGTACCGGGACGGAATATGGCTACACCTTC.

This rearrangement joins TRBV30 to TRBJ1-2; the D gene is possibly TRBD1 (5 bases). Per the germline V gene, CDR1 is GTSNPN and CDR2 is SVGIG (reference sequence). V dropped 4 bases and J dropped 4 bases, with 13 bases sitting between them. The CDR3 length is 13 residues. This chain's CDR3 is CAWNDGGSYGYTF. Here the CDR3 DNA reads TGTGCCTGGAATGACGGGGGTTCCTATGGCTACACCTTC.

This clone occurred a few times. This sequence joins TRBV29-1 and TRBJ2-3, with D perhaps matching TRBD1 or TRBD2 (5 bases each). This CDR3 comprises 17 residues. The germline V gene encodes CDR1 SQVTM and CDR2 ANQGSEA. Trimming removed 0 bases at V and 2 bases at J, with 18 bases between. The chain's CDR3 is CSVEDLIRDQNTDTQYF. The DNA for the CDR3 is TGCAGCGTTGAAGATCTGATCAGGGACCAGAACACAGATACGCAGTATTTT.

This clone was found a few times. The chain carries TRBV25-1 and TRBJ1-6; D is unclear. Between the trimmed V and J ends, which lost 0 bases and 12 bases, there was a span of 6 bases. The CDR3 is 12 residues long. Germline CDR1 and CDR2: MGHDK and SYGVNS. The CDR3 nucleotides read TGTGCCAGCAGTGAATACCTGGGACCCCTCCACTTT. As protein: CASSEYLGPLHF.

A few counts support this clone. The rearrangement uses TRBV5-6 and TRBJ2-5, with D uncertain. V was shortened by 3 bases and J by 2 bases, with 11 bases between the two germline ends. This CDR3 region has 14 residues. The germline CDR1 and CDR2 sequences are SGHDT and YYEEEE. This CDR3 is CASSWWEGQETQYF. As DNA, the CDR3 is TGTGCCAGCAGCTGGTGGGAAGGACAAGAGACCCAGTACTTC.

The chain links TRBV7-8 to TRBJ2-7; the match to TRBD1 covers 11 bases. The J segment lost 1 base and the V segment lost 1 base, leaving 3 bases of the junction unmatched. CDR3 length: 16 residues. Germline CDR1 SGHVS, CDR2 FQNEAQ. CDR3 protein: CASSLGGQGASYEQYF. The CDR3, as DNA: TGTGCCAGCAGCTTAGGCGGACAGGGGGCTTCCTACGAGCAGTACTTC.

This clone showed up just a few times. This chain joins TRBV27 and TRBJ1-5, with 9 bases matching TRBD1. Trimming removed 4 bases from V and 5 bases from J; junction bases left unmatched: 3. Germline CDR1 and CDR2: MNHEY and SMNVEV (reference sequence). CDR3 length equals 14 residues. CDR3 protein: CASSSRQGDQPQHF. The DNA of the CDR3 is TGTGCCAGCAGTTCGAGACAGGGGGATCAGCCCCAGCATTTT.

V gene TRBV20-1 combines with J gene TRBJ2-4; perhaps D is TRBD1 or TRBD2 (5 bases each). This CDR3 contains 10 residues. The V and J ends lost 2 bases and 10 bases respectively, with 6 bases between them. Germline values: CDR1 DFQATT, CDR2 SNEGSKA (reference sequence). CDR3 DNA sequence: TGCAGTGCTAGATGGGGGATTCAGTACTTC. Translating gives CSARWGIQYF.

The chain combines TRBV29-1 with TRBJ1-2, with a possible D match to TRBD1 (5 bases). Germline CDR1 and CDR2: SQVTM and ANQGSEA. CDR3 length equals 11 residues. V was shortened by 4 bases and J by 10 bases, with 13 bases between the two germline ends. The CDR3 here is CSVARVRDYTF. CDR3 DNA: TGCAGCGTTGCCAGGGTTAGAGACTACACCTTC. Variable domain in full (rest from reference TRBV29-1 and TRBJ1-2): SAVISQKPSRDICQRGTSLTIQCQVDSQVTMMFWYRQQPGQSLTLIATANQGSEATYESGFVIDKFPISRPNLTFSTLTVSNMSPEDSSIYLCSVARVRDYTFGSGTRLTVV.

This clone was seen only a few times. CDR3 in DNA: TGTGCCAGCAGCTCCAGCGAGAACGGGGAGCTGTTTTTT. This encodes CASSSSENGELFF. The chain uses TRBV7-9 and TRBJ2-2; D remains ambiguous. V lost 4 bases and J 7 bases, leaving 10 bases between the germline ends. The CDR3 runs 13 residues. Germline-derived CDR1 and CDR2 are SEHNR and FQNEAQ (reference sequence).

The CDR3: CASSVGQFYGYTF. DNA of the CDR3: TGTGCCAGCAGCGTCGGACAGTTCTATGGCTACACCTTC. The chain employs TRBV7-2 and TRBJ1-2; a possible D gene is TRBD1 (6 bases). The germline V and J ends were trimmed by 5 bases and 4 bases, with 11 bases remaining between them. The CDR3 runs 13 residues. Germline assignment: CDR1 SGHTA and CDR2 FQGNSA.

There are a few counts of this clone. The V call is TRBV4-1, the J call TRBJ2-7; tentative D call: TRBD1 (5 bases). The germline V gene has CDR1 MGHRA and CDR2 YSYEKL. Trimming left V 1 base short and J 2 bases short, with 9 bases between. The CDR3 contains 14 residues. The CDR3 DNA sequence: TGCGCCAGCAGCCAAGTACCAGGGACCTACGAGCAGTACTTC. This gives the protein CASSQVPGTYEQYF.

Note on this clone: The sample contains more than one DNA sequence encoding this CDR3. This rearrangement joins TRBV6-5 to TRBJ2-7, with D possibly called TRBD1 or TRBD2 (5 bases each). The CDR3 runs to 13 residues. V dropped 2 bases and J dropped 3 bases, with 8 bases sitting between them. Germline CDR1 and CDR2: MNHEY and SVGAGI. The DNA of the CDR3 is TGTGCCAGCAGTTACGGGACCCTCTACGAGCAGTACTTC. It translates to CASSYGTLYEQYF.

This clone was found a few times. CDR3 sequence reads: CSVESGTGVGELFF. The CDR3 bases are TGCAGCGTTGAATCCGGGACAGGGGTCGGGGAGCTGTTTTTT. The chain recombines TRBV29-1 with TRBJ2-2, with 10 bases matching TRBD1. The CDR3 is 14 residues long. Germline V gene data show CDR1 as SQVTM and CDR2 as ANQGSEA. V shed 2 bases, J shed 7 bases, and the junction held 4 bases outside the gene matches.

Here the CDR3 reads CASTSLGSTPLHF. In nucleotides, the CDR3 is TGTGCCAGCACCTCACTCGGGTCTACACCCCTCCACTTT. The chain couples TRBV6-5 to TRBJ1-6; no definite D call. The CDR3 extends over 13 amino acids. V was trimmed by 7 bases and J by 11 bases, leaving 15 bases between them. CDR1 and CDR2 from the germline V gene are MNHEY and SVGAGI.

The chain carries TRBV29-1 and TRBJ1-1; possible D gene TRBD1, 6 bases. Trimming pared 7 bases from V and 0 bases from J, leaving 15 bases between. The CDR3 extends over 14 amino acids. The germline V gene has CDR1 SQVTM and CDR2 ANQGSEA. CDR3 loop: CSAHRAGLNTEAFF. The CDR3, as DNA: TGCAGCGCCCACAGGGCTGGGCTGAACACTGAAGCTTTCTTT.

V usage is TRBV13 and J usage is TRBJ2-7; 9 bases fit TRBD2. Trimming removed 7 bases from V and 3 bases from J; junction bases left unmatched: 7. CDR3 length: 14 amino acids. CDR1 is PRHDT, CDR2 FYEKMQ, per germline (reference sequence). The CDR3 region is CASTAGGEYYEQYF. The CDR3 DNA reads TGTGCCAGCACAGCGGGGGGCGAATACTACGAGCAGTACTTC.

The J gene is TRBJ2-3, the V gene TRBV30; D is perhaps TRBD1 or TRBD2 (5 bases each). Germline loops: CDR1 GTSNPN, CDR2 SVGIG (reference sequence). This CDR3 has 14 residues. Trimming shortened V by 1 base and J by 8 bases, and 16 bases separated the two germline ends. CDR3 bases: TGTGCCTGGAGTGAAGGGCGAGGGGCAGGTACGCAGTATTTT. Protein product: CAWSEGRGAGTQYF.